Here is one TCR beta chain with its context. Antigen specificity is unknown. The data were obtained in a study of T cells expressing NK-cell markers. Germline V lookup: CDR1 MNHEY, CDR2 SVGEGT. The CDR3 is made up of 13 amino acids. TCRdb re-analyzed the 5' RACE reads; it lists each CDR3 protein once, without DNA. The sample's table shows around 470,000 distinct CDR3 sequences. General study results and limits: In four donors, dominant clonotypes made up about 25-65% of CD3+CD56-NKG2C+ cells.

The clonotype comes from a woman in her forties or fifties in good health. The sequencing sample was made of blood T cells: a sorted CD56 or NKG2C T cell subset, CD4+ or CD8+ T cells, or bulk PBMC T cells (not recorded which). V is TRBV6-2 or TRBV6-3 and J is TRBJ2-5; absent DNA, TCRdb's TRBD2 call cannot be checked. CDR3 sequence: CASTNGLAGDQYF.